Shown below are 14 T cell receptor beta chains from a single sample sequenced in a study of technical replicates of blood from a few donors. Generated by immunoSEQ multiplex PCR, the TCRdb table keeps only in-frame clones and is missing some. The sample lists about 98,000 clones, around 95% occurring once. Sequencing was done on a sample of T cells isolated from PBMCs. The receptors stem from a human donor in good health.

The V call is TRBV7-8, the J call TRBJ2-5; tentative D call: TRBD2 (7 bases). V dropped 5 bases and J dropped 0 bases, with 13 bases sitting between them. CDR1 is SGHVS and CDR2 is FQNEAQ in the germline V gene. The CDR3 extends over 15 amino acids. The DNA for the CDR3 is TGTGCCAGCAGCCTACAGGGACTAAACCAAGAGACCCAGTACTTC. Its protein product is CASSLQGLNQETQYF.

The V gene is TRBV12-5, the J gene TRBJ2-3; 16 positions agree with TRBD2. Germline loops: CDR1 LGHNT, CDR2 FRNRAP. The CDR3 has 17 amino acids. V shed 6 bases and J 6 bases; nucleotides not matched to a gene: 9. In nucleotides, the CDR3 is TGTGCTAGTGGGTCCGGGACTAGCGGGGGGGCCACGGATACGCAGTATTTT. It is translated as CASGSGTSGGATDTQYF.

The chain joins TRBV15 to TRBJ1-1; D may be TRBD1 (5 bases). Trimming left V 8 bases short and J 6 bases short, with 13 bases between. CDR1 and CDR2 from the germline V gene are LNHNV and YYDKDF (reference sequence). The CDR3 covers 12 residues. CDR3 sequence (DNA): TGTGCCACCGGGGACTCTAAATCTGAAGCTTTCTTT. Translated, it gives CATGDSKSEAFF.

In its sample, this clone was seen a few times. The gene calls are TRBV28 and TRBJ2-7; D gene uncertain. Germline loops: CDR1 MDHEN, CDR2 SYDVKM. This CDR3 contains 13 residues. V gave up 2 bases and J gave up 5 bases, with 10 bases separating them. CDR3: CASSLPGGNEQYF. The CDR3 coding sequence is TGTGCCAGCAGTTTACCGGGTGGCAACGAGCAGTACTTC.

The CDR3 is CAISAGIGGSTDTQYF. DNA for the CDR3: TGTGCCATCAGTGCGGGAATAGGGGGAAGCACAGATACGCAGTATTTT. The rearrangement links TRBV10-3 to TRBJ2-3; D perhaps matches TRBD1 (6 bases). Germline V gene lookup returns CDR1 ENHRY and CDR2 SYGVKD. The CDR3 extends over 16 amino acids. The V end lost 4 bases, the J end lost 0 bases, and 14 bases lay between the germline ends.

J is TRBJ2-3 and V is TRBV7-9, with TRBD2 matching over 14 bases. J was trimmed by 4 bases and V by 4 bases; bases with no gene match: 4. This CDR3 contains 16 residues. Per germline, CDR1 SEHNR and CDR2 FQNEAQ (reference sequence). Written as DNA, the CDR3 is TGTGCCAGCAGCTCAGGACTAGCGGGAGGCGCAGATACGCAGTATTTT. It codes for CASSSGLAGGADTQYF.

CDR3 DNA sequence: TGTGCCAGCAGTCATAACGGGAACGGTAACTACGAGCAGTACTTC. This sequence encodes CASSHNGNGNYEQYF. The chain couples TRBV6-5 to TRBJ2-7, with D possibly TRBD2 on 5 matching bases. The CDR3 runs 15 residues. V was trimmed by 5 bases and J by 3 bases, leaving 17 bases between them. Germline CDR1 reads MNHEY; CDR2 reads SVGAGI.

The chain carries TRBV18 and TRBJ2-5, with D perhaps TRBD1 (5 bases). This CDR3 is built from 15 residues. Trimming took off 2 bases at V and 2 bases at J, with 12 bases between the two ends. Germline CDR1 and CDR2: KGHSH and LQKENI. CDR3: CASSPLQGRQETQYF. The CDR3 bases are TGTGCCAGCTCACCATTGCAGGGAAGGCAAGAGACCCAGTACTTC.

The CDR3 DNA sequence: TGTGCCAGTAGTATAGGAACCGGGACAGGGAAGACTGAAGCTTTCTTT. Translation gives CASSIGTGTGKTEAFF. The gene calls are TRBV19 and TRBJ1-1, with 9 bases lining up with TRBD1. Germline V gives CDR1 LNHDA, CDR2 SQIVND (reference sequence). Unmatched junction bases numbered 8, after V lost 1 base and J lost 5 bases. CDR3 length: 16 amino acids.

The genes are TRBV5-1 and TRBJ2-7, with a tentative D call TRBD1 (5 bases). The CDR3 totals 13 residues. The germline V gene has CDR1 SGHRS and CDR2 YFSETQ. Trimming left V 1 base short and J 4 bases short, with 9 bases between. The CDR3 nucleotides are TGCGCCAGCAGCTTGTCCAGGGAATACGAGCAGTACTTC. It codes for CASSLSREYEQYF.

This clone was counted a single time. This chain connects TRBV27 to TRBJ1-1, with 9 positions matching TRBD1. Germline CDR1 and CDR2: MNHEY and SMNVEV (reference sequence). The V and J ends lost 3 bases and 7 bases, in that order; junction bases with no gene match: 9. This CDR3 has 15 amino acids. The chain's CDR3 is CASSFAPGQGYEAFF. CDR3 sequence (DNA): TGTGCCAGCAGTTTCGCTCCGGGACAGGGCTATGAAGCTTTCTTT.

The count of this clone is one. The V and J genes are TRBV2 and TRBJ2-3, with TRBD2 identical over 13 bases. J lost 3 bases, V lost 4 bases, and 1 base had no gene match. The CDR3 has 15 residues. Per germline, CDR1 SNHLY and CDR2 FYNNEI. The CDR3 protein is CASSATSGGTDTQYF. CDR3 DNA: TGTGCCAGCAGTGCGACTAGCGGGGGGACAGATACGCAGTATTTT.

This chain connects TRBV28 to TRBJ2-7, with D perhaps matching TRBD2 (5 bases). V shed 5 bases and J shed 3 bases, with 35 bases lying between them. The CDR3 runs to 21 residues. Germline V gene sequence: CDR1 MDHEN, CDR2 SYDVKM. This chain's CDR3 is CASSVFLWVGGLVVNDYEQYF. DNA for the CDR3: TGTGCCAGCAGTGTCTTCCTTTGGGTCGGCGGGTTAGTCGTCAACGACTACGAGCAGTACTTC. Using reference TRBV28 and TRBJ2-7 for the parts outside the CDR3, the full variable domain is DVKVTQSSRYLVKRTGEKVFLECVQDMDHENMFWYRQDPGLGLRLIYFSYDVKMKEKGDIPEGYSVSREKKERFSLILESASTNQTSMYLCASSVFLWVGGLVVNDYEQYFGPGTRLTVT.

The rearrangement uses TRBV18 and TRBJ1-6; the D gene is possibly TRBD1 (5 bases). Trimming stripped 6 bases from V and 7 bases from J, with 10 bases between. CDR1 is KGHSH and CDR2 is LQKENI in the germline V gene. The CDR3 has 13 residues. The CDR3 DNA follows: TGTGCCAGCTCGGGACTAGAAAATTCACCCCTCCACTTT. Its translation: CASSGLENSPLHF.